This entry concerns a single TCR beta chain. Its antigen is unknown. The data stem from a study of lymphopenia after photon versus proton radiotherapy. Broader study findings: Better survival with proton therapy was suggested as possible, not demonstrated. Larger post-nadir TCR diversity loss correlated inversely with survival in deceased patients. Relative stability marked proton patients; photon patients lost diversity and naive cells.

Germline CDR1 reads WNHNN; CDR2 reads SYGVQD (reference sequence). CDR3 size: 13 residues. Deletions cut 3 bases from V and 6 bases from J, with 11 bases between. Assay: immunoSEQ multiplex PCR; the TCRdb copy retains only in-frame clones and omits some. Among 14,000 or so clones listed, approximately 83% were seen once. Specimen: peripheral blood, collected from a patient treated with photon-based radiotherapy. V gene TRBV10-1 combines with J gene TRBJ1-1; D is uncertain. This sequence originates from a middle-aged man with gastric cancer. Here the CDR3 reads CASSDAHLPEAFF. Written as DNA, the CDR3 is TGCGCCAGCAGTGATGCCCATTTACCTGAAGCTTTCTTT.